Shown below are 13 T cell receptor beta chains from a single sample sequenced in a study of blood T cells in healthy people across ages. A J-beta primer mix and a sample-barcoded 5' primer were used in a second PCR of roughly 6 to 11 cycles. TCRdb re-called the 5' RACE reads through MiXCR, storing one row per CDR3 protein. This table holds some 1,800,000 distinct CDR3 sequences, approximately 40% found once. Sequencing was carried out using blood. Receptors were obtained from a human donor in good health.

This sequence joins TRBV7-2 and TRBJ2-4; D may correspond to TRBD1 or TRBD2 (5 bases each). V was clipped by 4 bases and J by 14 bases, with 15 bases between them. The CDR3 length is 12 residues. Germline assignment: CDR1 SGHTA and CDR2 FQGNSA. The CDR3 here is CASSWGTYGKYF. In DNA form, the CDR3 reads TGTGCCAGCAGCTGGGGGACGTATGGGAAGTACTTC.

The V gene is TRBV30, the J gene TRBJ1-4, with 9 bases lining up with TRBD1. The germline V gene encodes CDR1 GTSNPN and CDR2 SVGIG (reference sequence). With V trimmed by 5 bases and J by 5 bases, 6 bases remained unmatched. This CDR3 has 14 residues. CDR3 bases: TGTGCCTGGGTAGCCGGGACAGGGAATGAAAAACTGTTTTTT. Amino acids: CAWVAGTGNEKLFF.

J is TRBJ1-2 and V is TRBV14, with no clear D. The CDR3 runs to 13 residues. Trimming left V 0 bases short and J 8 bases short, with 10 bases between. Germline loops: CDR1 SGHDN, CDR2 FVKESK. CDR3 sequence (DNA): TGTGCCAGCAGCCAAGACGTGAGCGGGGGCTACACCTTC. Amino acids: CASSQDVSGGYTF.

This clonotype was recorded at least ten times. The genes are TRBV5-1 and TRBJ2-4; no reliable D call. The germline V and J ends were trimmed by 0 bases and 0 bases, with 4 bases remaining between them. This CDR3 has 14 amino acids. Germline V gives CDR1 SGHRS, CDR2 YFSETQ. The DNA of the CDR3 is TGCGCCAGCAGCTTGGAGCTAGCCAAAAACATTCAGTACTTC. Translating gives CASSLELAKNIQYF. Together with reference TRBV5-1 and TRBJ2-4, the CDR3 gives the full variable domain: KAGVTQTPRYLIKTRGQQVTLSCSPISGHRSVSWYQQTPGQGLQFLFEYFSETQRNKGNFPGRFSGRQFSNSRSEMNVSTLELGDSALYLCASSLELAKNIQYFGAGTRLSVL.

The chain has TRBV6-4 and TRBJ2-1; D is ambiguous. The CDR3 contains 16 residues. V was cut by 0 bases and J by 5 bases, with 14 bases left in between. Germline values: CDR1 MRHNA, CDR2 SNTAGT. CDR3 protein: CASSDSPSLRHNEQFF. CDR3 nucleotide sequence: TGTGCCAGCAGTGACTCCCCTTCATTGAGGCACAATGAGCAGTTCTTC.

V gene TRBV2 combines with J gene TRBJ1-2; D not certain. V was shortened by 7 bases and J by 0 bases, with 15 bases between the two germline ends. The germline gives CDR1 SNHLY, CDR2 FYNNEI. The CDR3 has 15 amino acids. In DNA form, the CDR3 reads TGTGCCAGCACCTATAACTTAGAGGCTAACTATGGCTACACCTTC. It codes for CASTYNLEANYGYTF.

This clonotype was counted only a few times. The chain couples TRBV29-1 to TRBJ2-5; 7 bases align to TRBD1. In germline, CDR1 is SQVTM, CDR2 ANQGSEA. The length of the CDR3 is 13 residues. Germline trimming cut 6 bases from V and 5 bases from J; bases unmatched to any gene: 9. CDR3 residues: CSVENRGGETQYF. CDR3 nucleotides: TGCAGCGTGGAAAACAGGGGTGGGGAGACCCAGTACTTC.

The gene calls are TRBV20-1 and TRBJ1-6; 7 bases match TRBD1. J lost 7 bases, V lost 1 base, and 7 bases had no gene match. The CDR3 extends over 15 amino acids. Germline loops: CDR1 DFQATT, CDR2 SNEGSKA (reference sequence). In DNA, the CDR3 is TGCAGTGCTAGAGGGACAGGAGTCTTCAATTCACCCCTCCACTTT. Translated, it gives CSARGTGVFNSPLHF.

With respect to this clonotype: Just one base apart from a much larger clone, this may be a read error. The chain carries TRBV11-3 and TRBJ1-4, with TRBD1 as a possible D gene (6 bases). Trimming took 5 bases from V and 1 from J, leaving 8 bases between them. The CDR3 contains 14 residues. Germline CDR1 SGHNT, CDR2 YENEEA. The CDR3 DNA follows: TGTGCCAGCAGCCGGACAGTAACTAATGAAAAACTGTTTTTT. Protein sequence: CASSRTVTNEKLFF.

In this sample, this clonotype turned up a few times. The V call is TRBV20-1, the J call TRBJ1-5; weak D call: TRBD1 (6 bases). Deletions cut 5 bases from V and 6 bases from J, with 17 bases between. Germline-derived CDR1 and CDR2 are DFQATT and SNEGSKA (reference sequence). This CDR3 is built from 14 residues. As DNA, the CDR3 is TGCAGTGCTTACTTAACAGGGTATGGTCAGCCCCAGCATTTT. This codes for CSAYLTGYGQPQHF.

The chain has TRBV5-1 and TRBJ2-2, with 10 nucleotides matching TRBD2. This CDR3 comprises 16 residues. The germline gives CDR1 SGHRS, CDR2 YFSETQ. After removal of 3 bases from V and 0 bases from J, the junction contained 2 bases not matched to a gene. CDR3 loop: CASSSGTSANTGELFF. Here the CDR3 DNA reads TGCGCCAGCAGCTCTGGGACTAGCGCGAACACCGGGGAGCTGTTTTTT.

In this sample, this clonotype turned up a few times. The chain uses TRBV27 and TRBJ1-2; D may be TRBD1 (6 bases). The CDR3 extends over 14 amino acids. Germline V gene sequence: CDR1 MNHEY, CDR2 SMNVEV (reference sequence). Trimming took 10 bases from V and 7 from J, leaving 22 bases between them. This CDR3 is CATRITGLFTGYTF. The CDR3 coding sequence is TGTGCCACCAGAATCACAGGGTTGTTCACTGGCTACACCTTC.

There are a few counts of this clonotype. This CDR3 reads CASSSYDRNTEAFF. The CDR3 DNA reads TGCGCCAGCAGCTCTTATGACAGGAACACTGAAGCTTTCTTT. The chain links TRBV5-1 to TRBJ1-1; tentatively, D is TRBD1 (5 bases). The CDR3 length is 14 residues. Looked up from germline, CDR1 is SGHRS and CDR2 is YFSETQ. Trimming shortened V by 3 bases and J by 1 base, and 10 bases separated the two germline ends. Full variable domain (missing parts from reference TRBV5-1 and TRBJ1-1): KAGVTQTPRYLIKTRGQQVTLSCSPISGHRSVSWYQQTPGQGLQFLFEYFSETQRNKGNFPGRFSGRQFSNSRSEMNVSTLELGDSALYLCASSSYDRNTEAFFGQGTRLTVV.